The 18 T cell receptor beta chains reported below all come from one sample, sequenced in a study of blood T cell repertoires in COVID-19. Clones were read by immunoSEQ multiplex PCR, and TCRdb kept only the in-frame ones, dropping some. The sample lists 85,000 to 110,000 clones, around 84% occurring once. The sequencing input was peripheral blood. These receptors came from a human donor in a cohort sampled during active COVID-19.

V and J are TRBV6-2 or TRBV6-3 and TRBJ2-1, with 12 bases matching TRBD2. The V and J ends lost 4 bases and 5 bases, in that order; junction bases with no gene match: 18. In germline, CDR1 is MNHEY, CDR2 SVGEGT. The length of the CDR3 is 20 residues. The CDR3 sequence is CASSSLSLLASGGANNEQFF. DNA of the CDR3: TGTGCCAGCAGTTCTCTGAGTCTCCTAGCTAGCGGGGGGGCCAACAATGAGCAGTTCTTC.

The table lists this clone with a few counts. The V gene is TRBV6-6, the J gene TRBJ2-7; 8 nucleotides align to TRBD1. From germline, CDR1 is MNHNY and CDR2 SVGAGI (reference sequence). Losses at the gene ends were 4 bases for V and 0 bases for J; bases not matched to a gene: 2. The CDR3 has 14 residues. CDR3: CASSSTGGSYEQYF. DNA for the CDR3: TGTGCCAGCAGTTCCACAGGGGGCTCCTACGAGCAGTACTTC.

J is TRBJ2-2 and V is TRBV27, with no clear D. The CDR3 has 15 residues. Deletions cut 6 bases from V and 2 bases from J, with 13 bases between. Germline V lookup: CDR1 MNHEY, CDR2 SMNVEV (reference sequence). CDR3 DNA: TGTGCCAGCAGGCCACGGTCCCGTAACACCGGGGAGCTGTTTTTT. Translating it yields CASRPRSRNTGELFF.

CDR3 in amino acids: CASSQDGVAGGRTDTQYF. The CDR3 DNA sequence: TGCGCCAGCAGCCAAGATGGGGTAGCGGGGGGCCGCACAGATACGCAGTATTTT. The chain recombines TRBV4-1 with TRBJ2-3, with 10 bases fitting TRBD2. The germline V gene has CDR1 MGHRA and CDR2 YSYEKL. V shed 0 bases, J shed 1 base, and the junction held 7 bases outside the gene matches. The CDR3 has 18 residues.

The chain links TRBV5-1 to TRBJ2-5, with D perhaps matching TRBD1 (5 bases). Trimming took 4 bases from V and 4 from J, leaving 17 bases between them. This CDR3 has 15 amino acids. Germline V gives CDR1 SGHRS, CDR2 YFSETQ. CDR3: CASSPWTNRGETQYF. CDR3 coding DNA: TGCGCCAGCAGCCCCTGGACCAATAGGGGAGAGACCCAGTACTTC.

This chain links TRBV19 with TRBJ1-5, with D uncertain. In germline, CDR1 is LNHDA, CDR2 SQIVND (reference sequence). The CDR3 loop spans 16 amino acids. V lost 1 base and J 0 bases, leaving 10 bases between the germline ends. This chain's CDR3 is CASSIVTAYSNQPQHF. In DNA form, the CDR3 reads TGTGCCAGTAGTATAGTTACAGCTTATAGCAATCAGCCCCAGCATTTT.

This clone was seen just once. The rearrangement joins TRBV15 to TRBJ1-5, with 12 bases lining up with TRBD1. The CDR3 totals 18 residues. After removal of 1 base from V and 6 bases from J, the junction contained 10 bases not matched to a gene. The germline gives CDR1 LNHNV, CDR2 YYDKDF (reference sequence). The CDR3 DNA reads TGTGCCACCAGCAGAGCACCGGGACAGGGGGCATTAATTCAGCCCCAGCATTTT. Protein sequence: CATSRAPGQGALIQPQHF.

The chain recombines TRBV5-1 with TRBJ1-2, with 7 bases aligning to TRBD1. CDR3 length equals 14 residues. Germline V CDR1 and CDR2: SGHRS, YFSETQ. V shed 3 bases, J shed 4 bases, and the junction held 6 bases outside the gene matches. CDR3 loop: CASSSRQGGYGYTF. The CDR3 nucleotides read TGCGCCAGCAGCTCACGACAGGGTGGCTATGGCTACACCTTC.

V is TRBV27 and J is TRBJ2-1; 10 bases match TRBD2. Trimming removed 8 bases from V and 7 bases from J; junction bases left unmatched: 5. CDR1 and CDR2 from the germline V gene are MNHEY and SMNVEV (reference sequence). The CDR3 totals 13 residues. As DNA, the CDR3 is TGTGCCAGCGGATCGACTAGCGGGAATGAGCAGTTCTTC. Translation: CASGSTSGNEQFF.

This clone was picked up a small number of times. The rearrangement uses TRBV28 and TRBJ1-5; 7 bases are a match to TRBD1. This CDR3 has 13 amino acids. V was pared by 6 bases and J by 7 bases, with 6 bases of the junction left unmatched. The germline gives CDR1 MDHEN, CDR2 SYDVKM. The CDR3 nucleotides are TGTGCCAGCAGACAGGGGATTGGGCAGCCCCAGCATTTT. This encodes CASRQGIGQPQHF.

This clone was detected once. V and J are TRBV30 and TRBJ2-7; 10 nucleotides agree with TRBD1. This CDR3 region has 20 residues. V shed 3 bases and J 0 bases; nucleotides not matched to a gene: 20. The V gene's germline CDR1 is GTSNPN and CDR2 SVGIG (reference sequence). CDR3 residues: CAWRGRARDRGRPNSYEQYF. The CDR3 coding sequence is TGTGCCTGGAGGGGTAGGGCCCGGGACAGGGGCCGCCCGAACTCCTACGAGCAGTACTTC.

The V gene is TRBV6-5, the J gene TRBJ1-2; 10 bases are shared with TRBD1. The CDR3 sequence is 15 residues long. V lost 5 bases, J lost 5 bases, and 8 bases stayed unmatched. Germline CDR1 is MNHEY and CDR2 is SVGAGI. The CDR3 sequence is CASSLRQGAGYGYTF. The CDR3 DNA is TGTGCCAGCAGTCTTCGACAGGGGGCAGGGTATGGCTACACCTTC.

The chain couples TRBV11-3 to TRBJ2-7; no definite D call. Per the germline V gene, CDR1 is SGHNT and CDR2 is YENEEA. Deletions cut 5 bases from V and 0 bases from J, with 8 bases between. The CDR3 length is 13 residues. The CDR3 bases are TGTGCCAGCAGCCCCTTGAGCTCCTACGAGCAGTACTTC. This codes for CASSPLSSYEQYF.

The V call is TRBV6-1, the J call TRBJ2-1, with 13 bases fitting TRBD2. Unmatched junction bases numbered 9, after V lost 0 bases and J lost 7 bases. Germline V CDR1 and CDR2: MNHNS, SASEGT. The CDR3 is 18 amino acids. The DNA for the CDR3 is TGTGCCAGCAGTGAAGCTATTCCGGGACTAGCGGGGTGGAATGAGCAGTTCTTC. This codes for CASSEAIPGLAGWNEQFF.

This chain uses TRBV6-5 with TRBJ1-2, with 8 bases lining up with TRBD1. The length of the CDR3 is 14 residues. With V trimmed by 6 bases and J by 3 bases, 6 bases remained unmatched. The germline CDR1 and CDR2 sequences are MNHEY and SVGAGI. The CDR3 loop reads CASRPLGQDYGYTF. The CDR3 DNA reads TGTGCCAGCAGACCCTTGGGACAGGACTATGGCTACACCTTC.

The chain carries TRBV21-1 and TRBJ2-1; TRBD1, as called in the table, went unchecked against the DNA. TRBV21-1 is labeled a pseudogene. The CDR3 extends over 15 amino acids. The CDR3 nucleotides read TGTGCCAGCAAACCCCTCGGGACAGGGGGCGATGAGCAGTTCTTC. Translation gives CASKPLGTGGDEQFF.

This chain joins TRBV18 and TRBJ1-4; D gene unclear. Germline V CDR1 and CDR2: KGHSH, LQKENI. Trimming took 3 bases from V and 0 from J, leaving 11 bases between them. The CDR3 totals 16 residues. CDR3 DNA sequence: TGTGCCAGCTCACCTTGGGCCCTTGCAACTAATGAAAAACTGTTTTTT. Translating gives CASSPWALATNEKLFF.

The chain joins TRBV3-1 (or the pseudogene TRBV3-2) to TRBJ2-5; 9 bases align to TRBD2. Germline CDR1 and CDR2: LGHDT and YNNKEL (reference sequence). The CDR3 spans 16 residues. V lost 0 bases, J lost 4 bases, and 6 bases stayed unmatched. CDR3 sequence reads: CASSQDSRGGGETQYF. The CDR3 coding sequence is TGTGCCAGCAGCCAAGATTCGCGGGGGGGCGGAGAGACCCAGTACTTC.